The rows below give T cell receptor beta chains drawn from one sample of a study of T cell responses to AZD1222 COVID-19 vaccine. Clones were sequenced by immunoSEQ multiplex PCR, and TCRdb holds only the in-frame ones, with some missing. The sample has about 100,000 clones; just over 85% are singletons. The source was peripheral blood, collected on day 0 of AZD1222 vaccination. These receptors were obtained from an adult in good health. Each CDR3 is given with its conserved first and last residue. D genes are given only for firm matches. Not every row has a clone size; where given, it reads once, few, many or a size class.

TGTGCCAGTAGTATTTCGTGGAATCAGCCCCAGCATTTT	CASSISWNQPQHF	TRBV19	TRBJ1-5	NA	NA
TGTGCCAGCAGCCTCCAGCAGGCTGGTGGTTACGAGCAGTACTTC	CASSLQQAGGYEQYF	TRBV13	TRBJ2-7	NA	NA
TGTGCCAGCAGCTTAACTGCCGGGGAGCTGTTTTTT	CASSLTAGELFF	TRBV7-7	TRBJ2-2	NA	NA
TGTGCCAGGCAAAGTCAGCGGGCAATTAACACTGAAGCTTTCTTT	CARQSQRAINTEAFF	TRBV6-7	TRBJ1-1	NA	once
TGCGCCAGCAGAGCGGGACTAGCGGGGGTCGATACGCAGTATTTT	CASRAGLAGVDTQYF	TRBV5-1	TRBJ2-3	TRBD2	NA
TGTGCCAGCAGCCCGCTAGGGACTCCCCTCCACTTT	CASSPLGTPLHF	TRBV9	TRBJ1-6	NA	NA
TGTGCCAGCAGCTCGGGACAGGGGAAGGGCTATGGCTACACCTTC	CASSSGQGKGYGYTF	TRBV27	TRBJ1-2	TRBD1	NA
TGCGCCAGCAGCGCGGGACTAGCGGGAGGTGGCACAGATACGCAGTATTTT	CASSAGLAGGGTDTQYF	TRBV5-1	TRBJ2-3	TRBD2	NA
TGCGCCAGCAGCCAAGACTCCGGGATTAACACCGGGGAGCTGTTTTTT	CASSQDSGINTGELFF	TRBV4-3	TRBJ2-2	NA	once
TGTGCCAGCAGCTTTAGGAGCAGCAATCAGCCCCAGCATTTT	CASSFRSSNQPQHF	TRBV5-8	TRBJ1-5	NA	NA
TGTGCCAGCAGTTCATCAGGTACGAGTCCCTACGAGCAGTACTTC	CASSSSGTSPYEQYF	TRBV27	TRBJ2-7	NA	NA
TGTGCCAGCAGACAGGGAAGCGAAAAACTGTTTTTT	CASRQGSEKLFF	TRBV2	TRBJ1-4	NA	NA
TGTGCCAGCAGCTCCAGACAGGGTAGGAACACCGGGGAGCTGTTTTTT	CASSSRQGRNTGELFF	TRBV7-9	TRBJ2-2	TRBD1	NA
TGTGCCAGTGGGACAGTGCCTGGTGAAAAACTGTTTTTT	CASGTVPGEKLFF	TRBV19	TRBJ1-4	TRBD1	once
TGTGCCAGCAGCCCCAGGGACCTCCGGACCTACGAGCAGTACTTC	CASSPRDLRTYEQYF	TRBV11-2	TRBJ2-7	NA	NA
TGTGCCAGCAGCAAAGGGACTAGCGGGAGAAACAATGAGCAGTTCTTC	CASSKGTSGRNNEQFF	TRBV11-3	TRBJ2-1	TRBD2	NA
TGTGCCAGTAGTATAATTGTAGGGGCCGGAGATACGCAGTATTTT	CASSIIVGAGDTQYF	TRBV19	TRBJ2-3	NA	NA
TGCGCCAGCAGCTGGGGGGCGACAGGGGAAGTCTCTGAAGCTTTCTTT	CASSWGATGEVSEAFF	TRBV5-1	TRBJ1-1	TRBD1	NA
TGTGCCAGCAGCCACGACGGGACTATTAACACCGGGGAGCTGTTTTTT	CASSHDGTINTGELFF	TRBV7-9	TRBJ2-2	TRBD2	NA
TGTGCCAGCAGCCAAGACCACAGGTTCTTCTTT	CASSQDHRFFF	TRBV14	TRBJ1-1	NA	NA
TGTGCCAGCAGCCAACTTAGCGGGGGCCTCCCCACAGATACGCAGTATTTT	CASSQLSGGLPTDTQYF	TRBV3-1/TRBV3-2	TRBJ2-3	TRBD2	NA
TGTGCCAGCAGCTTACGGGGACTAGCGGGATTAGATACGCAGTATTTT	CASSLRGLAGLDTQYF	TRBV7-6	TRBJ2-3	TRBD2	NA
TGTGCCAGCAAGCCCGGAGCAGGGACCGGGGAGCTGTTTTTT	CASKPGAGTGELFF	TRBV2	TRBJ2-2	NA	once
TGTGCCAGCAGCGGAAGCGGGACAGCTCCTTACAATGAGCAGTTCTTC	CASSGSGTAPYNEQFF	TRBV9	TRBJ2-1	NA	NA
TGCGCCAGCAGCCAAGGGGTCGTCGGGGAGCTGTTTTTT	CASSQGVVGELFF	TRBV4-1	TRBJ2-2	NA	NA
TGTGCCAGCAGCTTAGCCCCAACGGTCTCTGGAAACACCATATATTTT	CASSLAPTVSGNTIYF	TRBV11-2	TRBJ1-3	NA	NA
TGTGCCAGCAGCCATTTCGAACGGGCTGGCTACACCTTC	CASSHFERAGYTF	TRBV7-8	TRBJ1-2	NA	NA
TGTGCCAGCAGAGGGGGTAAGCAGCCCCAGCATTTT	CASRGGKQPQHF	TRBV6-5	TRBJ1-5	NA	NA
TGTGCCAGTGAAGACGGGACAGAGAATGAAAAACTGTTTTTT	CASEDGTENEKLFF	TRBV3-1/TRBV3-2	TRBJ1-4	TRBD1	NA
TGTGCCAGCAGCACACCGGGACGGGGTGGCTACACCTTC	CASSTPGRGGYTF	TRBV7-9	TRBJ1-2	NA	NA
TGTGCCAGCAGCTCACTCCGGGACAGGACCTTGGGGGGGGCCAACGTCCTGACTTTC	CASSSLRDRTLGGANVLTF	TRBV11-2	TRBJ2-6	TRBD1	NA
TGTGCCAGCAGCTTCCGGGGGGCTGGGATCACCGGGGAGCTGTTTTTT	CASSFRGAGITGELFF	TRBV5-6	TRBJ2-2	NA	NA
TGTGCCAGCAGCGGCCGGGACACCTCCTACGAGCAGTACTTC	CASSGRDTSYEQYF	TRBV2	TRBJ2-7	NA	NA
TGTGCCACCAGCCCTGCCAGGGCTAATTCACCCCTCCACTTT	CATSPARANSPLHF	TRBV15	TRBJ1-6	NA	NA
TGCGCCAGCAGCCGGACTAAAGAGTATGGCTACACCTTC	CASSRTKEYGYTF	TRBV4-3	TRBJ1-2	NA	NA
TGTGCCAGCAGCTTAGTTTCCCGCAGGGGGCGAGAGACCCAGTACTTC	CASSLVSRRGRETQYF	TRBV11-1	TRBJ2-5	TRBD1	NA
TGTGCCAGCAGCTTAATTGGAACTAGTAGCACAGATACGCAGTATTTT	CASSLIGTSSTDTQYF	TRBV7-9	TRBJ2-3	NA	few
TGCAGCGTTCATCTCGGACGGATGGATTACACTGAAGCTTTCTTT	CSVHLGRMDYTEAFF	TRBV29-1	TRBJ1-1	NA	NA
TGTGCCAGCAGTTTCCGGCAGGGATTGGGCTATGGCTACACCTTC	CASSFRQGLGYGYTF	TRBV27	TRBJ1-2	NA	NA
TGTGCCAGCAGCTCACCGACCGGACTAGCGGTTACAGATACGCAGTATTTT	CASSSPTGLAVTDTQYF	TRBV11-3	TRBJ2-3	TRBD2	NA
TGTGCCAGCAGCCGGGGACTAGCGGGGACCGCTGAGCAGTTCTTC	CASSRGLAGTAEQFF	TRBV5-8	TRBJ2-1	TRBD2	NA
TGTGCCAGCAGCTTAGCGCTAGCAGAGGGACGGGGTGAGCAGTTCTTC	CASSLALAEGRGEQFF	TRBV11-2	TRBJ2-1	NA	NA
TGCGCCAGCAGTGACGAAGGGACTAGCGGGGGAACTGAGACCCAGTACTTC	CASSDEGTSGGTETQYF	TRBV10-1	TRBJ2-5	TRBD2	NA
TGTGCCAGCAGCCCGACCTACTCTGGAAACACCATATATTTT	CASSPTYSGNTIYF	TRBV3-1/TRBV3-2	TRBJ1-3	NA	NA
TGTGCCAGCAGAACGACAGGGGCAACCTACGAGCAGTACTTC	CASRTTGATYEQYF	TRBV6-5	TRBJ2-7	TRBD1	NA
TGTGCCAGCAGCCCACGGGTATTTCCCCCACGGCCCCAGCATTTT	CASSPRVFPPRPQHF	TRBV6-8	TRBJ1-5	NA	NA
TGTGCCAGCAACCGAAACAGGCTTAATTCACCCCTCCACTTT	CASNRNRLNSPLHF	TRBV7-2	TRBJ1-6	NA	NA
TGCGCCAGCAGCCACGGGACAGATAGCAATCAGCCCCAGCATTTT	CASSHGTDSNQPQHF	TRBV4-1	TRBJ1-5	TRBD1	NA
TGTGCCAGCAGCTTATCAGGGAGGCCTATGAACACTGAAGCTTTCTTT	CASSLSGRPMNTEAFF	TRBV7-2	TRBJ1-1	NA	NA
TGTGCCAGCATGGGGGGAATCACTTACGCTGAGCAGTACTTC	CASMGGITYAEQYF	TRBV6-5	TRBJ2-7	NA	NA
TGTGCCAGCCTGCCTGACCCCACCTTCCGGTCCTACAATGAGCAGTTCTTC	CASLPDPTFRSYNEQFF	TRBV27	TRBJ2-1	NA	NA
TGTGCCAGCAGTGAACGGACAACTCCCTACGAGCAGTACTTC	CASSERTTPYEQYF	TRBV6-1	TRBJ2-7	NA	NA
TGTGCCAGCAGTTTTAACCCCTCCTACAATGAGCAGTTCTTC	CASSFNPSYNEQFF	TRBV11-2	TRBJ2-1	NA	NA
TGCGCCAGCAGCCAATCTTTGGCGGGGGGGCTGCAAGAGACCCAGTACTTC	CASSQSLAGGLQETQYF	TRBV4-1	TRBJ2-5	TRBD2	NA